The rows below give T cell receptor beta chains drawn from one sample of a study of cytomegalovirus exposure and HLA in healthy donors. Profiled with immunoSEQ multiplex PCR; TCRdb holds only in-frame clones, not every one. The repertoire consists of 99,000 or so clones, with around 83% occurring once and the leading ten covering more than 3%. The sample was PBMCs. The receptors derive from a female donor in good health and CMV-seropositive. The CDR3 runs from the conserved cysteine through the conserved F or W. D genes are given only for firm matches. Only part of the rows carry a size: once, few, many, or a class if the clone is expanded.

TRBJ2-6,TRBD1,few,17,TRBV30,TGTGCCTGGAGCACCCAGGGGGCATACTCTGGGGCCAACGTCCTGACTTTC,CAWSTQGAYSGANVLTF
TRBJ2-2,TRBD2,-,15,TRBV5-1,TGCGCCAGCAGCCCGGGGGGGCAGTTGACCGGGGAGCTGTTTTTT,CASSPGGQLTGELFF
TRBJ1-2,TRBD1,once,11,TRBV30,TGTGCCTGGACAGGGGGTTGGGGCTACACCTTC,CAWTGGWGYTF
TRBJ2-1,TRBD2,few,15,TRBV5-6,TGTGCCAGCAGCTTGATGAGCGGGGGTTACAATGAGCAGTTCTTC,CASSLMSGGYNEQFF
TRBJ2-1,-,-,11,TRBV7-9,TGTGCCAGCGGATCAGGGGTTGAGCAGTTCTTC,CASGSGVEQFF
TRBJ2-5,-,-,13,TRBV6-1,TGTGCCAGCAGTGAAGAGAGCTTTTGGACCCAGTACTTC,CASSEESFWTQYF
TRBJ2-2,-,-,13,TRBV2,TGTGCCATAAGTCGGGAGAACACCGGGGAGCTGTTTTTT,CAISRENTGELFF
TRBJ1-1,-,-,13,TRBV27,TGTGCCAGCAGTTCGTCAGGGAACACTGAAGCTTTCTTT,CASSSSGNTEAFF
TRBJ1-2,TRBD1,-,15,TRBV2,TGTGCCAGCAGGGACAGGGGGGAAGCTAACTATGGCTACACCTTC,CASRDRGEANYGYTF
TRBJ2-2,-,-,16,TRBV9,TGTGCCAGCAGCGTAGTCGACGGGAGTCTCACCGGGGAGCTGTTTTTT,CASSVVDGSLTGELFF
TRBJ2-5,TRBD2,-,15,TRBV6-5,TGTGCCAGCAGTCCCCGGGACTACAATGAACAGACCCAGTACTTC,CASSPRDYNEQTQYF
TRBJ1-4,-,-,15,TRBV5-1,TGCGCCAGCAGCTTGAATCGGGGGGCGGTAGAAAAACTGTTTTTT,CASSLNRGAVEKLFF
TRBJ1-5,TRBD1,-,15,TRBV2,TGTGCCAGCAGAGACAGGGCTGGGGGCAATCAGCCCCAGCATTTT,CASRDRAGGNQPQHF
TRBJ1-4,-,-,16,TRBV4-1,TGCGCCAGCAGCCAAGCACCGACATCAGTTAATGAAAAACTGTTTTTT,CASSQAPTSVNEKLFF
TRBJ1-1,TRBD1,few,15,TRBV9,TGTGCCAGCAGCATGGGACAGGGATGGGCCACTGAAGCTTTCTTT,CASSMGQGWATEAFF
TRBJ2-5,-,-,15,TRBV7-9,TGTTCCAGCAGCTTAGGAGGGGGCCTCCAAGAGACCCAGTACTTC,CSSSLGGGLQETQYF
TRBJ1-2,-,once,14,TRBV9,TGTGCCAGCAGCTACGGGGGGGAAAGATATGGCTACACCTTC,CASSYGGERYGYTF
TRBJ2-5,TRBD2,-,16,TRBV2,TGTGCCAGCAACGGGGGGGGCTTAGGGCAACAAGAGACCCAGTACTTC,CASNGGGLGQQETQYF
TRBJ1-2,TRBD1,-,13,TRBV10-3,TGTGCCATCAGTGAGGACAGGGGAAATGGCTACACCTTC,CAISEDRGNGYTF
TRBJ1-3,TRBD1,few,16,TRBV5-6,TGTGCCAGCAGCTGGGGGAGACAGGGCTCTGGAAACACCATATATTTT,CASSWGRQGSGNTIYF
TRBJ1-2,-,-,11,TRBV20-1,TGCAGTGCTAGAGGAGGAGGGGGCTACACCTTC,CSARGGGGYTF
TRBJ1-2,-,-,12,TRBV6-6,TGTGCCAGCACCTCGAGGGGGTATGGCTACACCTTC,CASTSRGYGYTF
TRBJ1-2,-,-,16,TRBV6-6,TGTGCCAGCAGTTACTTTACGAATCTCGGGGATTATGGCTACACCTTC,CASSYFTNLGDYGYTF
TRBJ2-2,-,-,13,TRBV5-6,TGTGCCAGCAACGCCAGGGGACCCGGGGAGCTGTTTTTT,CASNARGPGELFF
TRBJ1-1,-,-,14,TRBV6-5,TGTGCCAGCAGTTACGGGGGGGCTGGCACTGAAGCTTTCTTT,CASSYGGAGTEAFF
TRBJ1-2,-,-,13,TRBV30,TGTGCCTGGAGAACAGGGCCGAACTATGGCTACACCTTC,CAWRTGPNYGYTF
TRBJ1-4,-,-,13,TRBV5-6,TGTGCCAGCAGCTTGGCCGGTTATGAAAAACTGTTTTTT,CASSLAGYEKLFF
TRBJ1-1,TRBD1,-,15,TRBV7-9,TGTTCCAGCAGCTTACGGGACAGATCGAACACTGAAGCTTTCTTT,CSSSLRDRSNTEAFF
TRBJ2-1,TRBD2,-,15,TRBV7-9,TGTGCCAGCAGCAGCGGGACTAGCGGGAGACGTGAGCAGTTCTTC,CASSSGTSGRREQFF
TRBJ2-3,TRBD2,-,16,TRBV2,TGTGCCAGCAAAGCTAGCGGGGGGGCCGTAGCAGATACGCAGTATTTT,CASKASGGAVADTQYF
TRBJ2-7,-,-,15,TRBV5-1,TGCGCCAGCAGCCCCCGCCGCGCTGGCGAGGACGAGCAGTACTTC,CASSPRRAGEDEQYF
TRBJ2-1,TRBD1,-,16,TRBV12-5,TGTGCTAGTGGTTCCACGAGACAGGGGAGTTCCAATGAGCAGTTCTTC,CASGSTRQGSSNEQFF
TRBJ2-7,TRBD2,-,12,TRBV5-5,TGTGCCAGCTCGGGGGGGACCTACGAGCAGTACTTC,CASSGGTYEQYF